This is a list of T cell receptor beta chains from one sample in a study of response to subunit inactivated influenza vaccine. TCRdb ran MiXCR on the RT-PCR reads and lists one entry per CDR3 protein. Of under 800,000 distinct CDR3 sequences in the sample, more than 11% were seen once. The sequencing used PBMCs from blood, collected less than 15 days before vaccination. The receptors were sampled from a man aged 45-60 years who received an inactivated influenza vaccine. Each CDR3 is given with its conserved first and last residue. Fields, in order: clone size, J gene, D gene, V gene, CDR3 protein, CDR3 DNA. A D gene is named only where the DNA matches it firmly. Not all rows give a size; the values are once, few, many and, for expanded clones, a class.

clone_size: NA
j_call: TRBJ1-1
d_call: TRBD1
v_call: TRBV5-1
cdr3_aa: CASSSTGVNTEAFF
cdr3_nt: TGCGCCAGCAGCTCTACAGGGGTGAACACTGAAGCTTTCTTT

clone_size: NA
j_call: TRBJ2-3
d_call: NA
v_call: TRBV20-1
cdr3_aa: CSARVSGADTQYF
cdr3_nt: TGCAGTGCTAGAGTCTCGGGGGCAGATACGCAGTATTTT

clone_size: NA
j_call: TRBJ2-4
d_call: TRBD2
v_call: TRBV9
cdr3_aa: CASSAWGGRLYF
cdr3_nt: TGTGCCAGCAGCGCGTGGGGGGGACGATTGTACTTC

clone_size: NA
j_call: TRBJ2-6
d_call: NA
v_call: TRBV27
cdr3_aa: CASSWSSTLVNSGANVLTF
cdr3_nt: TGTGCCAGCAGTTGGTCCTCTACTCTTGTCAACTCTGGGGCCAACGTCCTGACTTTC

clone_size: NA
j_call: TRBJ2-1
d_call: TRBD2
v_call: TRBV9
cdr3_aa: CASSVEAGGYNEQFF
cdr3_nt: TGTGCCAGCAGCGTAGAAGCGGGAGGGTACAATGAGCAGTTCTTC

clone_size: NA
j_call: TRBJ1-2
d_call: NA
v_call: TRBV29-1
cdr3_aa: CSVGGLNYGYTF
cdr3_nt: TGCAGCGTTGGGGGATTGAACTATGGCTACACCTTC

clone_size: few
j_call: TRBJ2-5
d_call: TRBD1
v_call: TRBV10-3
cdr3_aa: CAISVGTGAETQYF
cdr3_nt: TGTGCCATCAGTGTGGGGACAGGGGCGGAGACCCAGTACTTC

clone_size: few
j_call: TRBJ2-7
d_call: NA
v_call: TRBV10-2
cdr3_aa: CASSSGPDYEQYF
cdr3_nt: TGCGCCAGCAGTTCGGGCCCCGACTACGAGCAGTACTTC

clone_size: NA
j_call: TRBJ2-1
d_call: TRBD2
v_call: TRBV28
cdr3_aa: CASSLLSGSSNNEQFF
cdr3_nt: TGTGCCAGCAGTTTACTTAGCGGGAGTAGCAACAATGAGCAGTTCTTC

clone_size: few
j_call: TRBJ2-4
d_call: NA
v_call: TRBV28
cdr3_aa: CASSSLDTAKNIQYF
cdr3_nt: TGTGCCAGCAGTTCCCTGGACACAGCCAAAAACATTCAGTACTTC

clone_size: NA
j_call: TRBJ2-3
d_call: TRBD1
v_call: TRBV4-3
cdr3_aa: CASSRTGALTDTQYF
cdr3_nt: TGCGCCAGCAGCCGAACAGGGGCCCTCACAGATACGCAGTATTTT

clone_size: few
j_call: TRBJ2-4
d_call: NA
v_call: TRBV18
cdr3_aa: CASSPPGQKNIQYF
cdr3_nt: TGTGCCAGCTCACCACCCGGACAGAAAAACATTCAGTACTTC

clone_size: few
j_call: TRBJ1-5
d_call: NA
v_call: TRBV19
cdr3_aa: CASTESSADSNQPQHF
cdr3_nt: TGTGCCAGTACCGAGTCCAGTGCAGATAGCAATCAGCCCCAGCATTTT

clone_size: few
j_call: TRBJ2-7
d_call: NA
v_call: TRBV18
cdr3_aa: CASSPPDAYEQYF
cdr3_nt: TGTGCCAGCTCACCTCCGGACGCCTACGAGCAGTACTTC

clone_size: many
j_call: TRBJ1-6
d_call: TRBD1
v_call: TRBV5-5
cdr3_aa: CASSLAGDRVSPLHF
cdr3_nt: TGTGCCAGCAGCTTGGCTGGGGACAGGGTCTCACCCCTCCACTTT

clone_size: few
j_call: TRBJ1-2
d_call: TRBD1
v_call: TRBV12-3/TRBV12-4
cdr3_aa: CASSNTGDEGYTF
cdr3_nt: TGTGCCAGCAGTAACACAGGGGACGAGGGCTACACCTTC

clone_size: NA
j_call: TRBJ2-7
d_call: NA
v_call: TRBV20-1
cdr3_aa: CSARAPGGDAGHEQYF
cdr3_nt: TGCAGTGCTAGAGCCCCAGGGGGGGACGCCGGCCACGAGCAGTACTTC

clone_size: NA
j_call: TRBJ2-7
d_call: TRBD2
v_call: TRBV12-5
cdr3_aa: CASGRTSGRPYEQYF
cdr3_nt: TGTGCTAGTGGTAGGACCAGCGGGAGACCCTACGAGCAGTACTTC

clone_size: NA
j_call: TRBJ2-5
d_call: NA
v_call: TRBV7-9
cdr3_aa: CASSLTTAKGWETQYF
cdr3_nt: TGTGCCAGCAGCTTAACCACGGCCAAGGGATGGGAGACCCAGTACTTC

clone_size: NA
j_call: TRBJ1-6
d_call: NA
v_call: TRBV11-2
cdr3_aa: CASSAGGTANSPLHF
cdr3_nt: TGTGCCAGCAGCGCGGGTGGGACTGCTAATTCACCCCTCCACTTT

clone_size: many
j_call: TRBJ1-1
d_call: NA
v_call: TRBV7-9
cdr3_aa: CASSLDFGGQEAFF
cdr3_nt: TGTGCCAGCAGCTTAGATTTCGGCGGGCAGGAGGCTTTCTTT

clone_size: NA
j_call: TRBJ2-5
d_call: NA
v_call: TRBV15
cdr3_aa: CATSRVVPGETQYF
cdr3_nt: TGTGCCACCAGCAGAGTCGTACCTGGGGAGACCCAGTACTTC

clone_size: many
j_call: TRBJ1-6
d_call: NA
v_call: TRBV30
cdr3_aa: CAWEGPYNSPLHF
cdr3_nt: TGTGCCTGGGAGGGTCCCTATAATTCACCCCTCCACTTT

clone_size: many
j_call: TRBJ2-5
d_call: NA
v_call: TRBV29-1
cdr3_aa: CSVGDRSTETQYF
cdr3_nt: TGCAGCGTTGGAGACAGGAGTACAGAGACCCAGTACTTC

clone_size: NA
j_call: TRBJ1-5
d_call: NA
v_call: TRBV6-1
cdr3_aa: CANSRQQNQPQHF
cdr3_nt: TGTGCCAACAGCCGACAGCAAAATCAGCCCCAGCATTTT

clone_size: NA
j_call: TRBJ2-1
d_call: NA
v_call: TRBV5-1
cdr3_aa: CASSLSNRADYNEQFF
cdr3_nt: TGCGCCAGCAGCTTAAGTAACAGGGCAGACTACAATGAGCAGTTCTTC

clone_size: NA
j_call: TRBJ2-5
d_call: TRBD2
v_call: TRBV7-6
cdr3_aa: CASSSLGRKETQYF
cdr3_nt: TGTGCCAGCAGCTCCCTCGGGAGGAAAGAGACCCAGTACTTC

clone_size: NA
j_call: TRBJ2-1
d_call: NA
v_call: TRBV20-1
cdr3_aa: CSAGQYNEQFF
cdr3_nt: TGCAGTGCTGGACAGTACAATGAGCAGTTCTTC

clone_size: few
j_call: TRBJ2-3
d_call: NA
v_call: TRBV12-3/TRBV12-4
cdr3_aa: CASSKRGGTDTQYF
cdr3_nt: TGTGCCAGCAGCAAGAGGGGGGGCACAGATACGCAGTATTTT

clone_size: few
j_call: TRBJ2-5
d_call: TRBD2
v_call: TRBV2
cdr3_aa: CASSSRPSGGQETQYF
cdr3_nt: TGTGCCAGCAGTAGCAGGCCGTCGGGGGGCCAAGAGACCCAGTACTTC

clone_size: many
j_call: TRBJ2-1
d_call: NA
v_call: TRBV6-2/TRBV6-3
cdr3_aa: CASSSAGLTYNEQFF
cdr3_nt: TGTGCCAGCAGCTCGGCGGGGCTAACCTACAATGAGCAGTTCTTC

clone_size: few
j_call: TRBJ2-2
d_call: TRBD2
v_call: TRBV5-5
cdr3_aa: CASSPTSGGATGELFF
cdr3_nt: TGTGCCAGCAGCCCGACTAGCGGGGGAGCCACCGGGGAGCTGTTTTTT

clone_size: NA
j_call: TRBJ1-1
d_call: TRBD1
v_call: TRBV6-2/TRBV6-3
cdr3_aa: CASSRRQGGTEAFF
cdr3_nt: TGTGCCAGCAGTCGACGACAGGGCGGCACTGAAGCTTTCTTT